The 32 T cell receptor beta chains below were found in one sample sequenced in a study of control samples from healthy donors and cancer patients. The repertoire was sequenced with immunoSEQ multiplex PCR; TCRdb's copy has only in-frame clones and lacks some. The table has over 30,000 clones, about 85% seen once. The sample comprised PBMCs. Receptor source: a middle-aged woman with lung cancer.

The V and J genes are TRBV11-2 and TRBJ1-1; 7 nucleotides agree with TRBD1. J gave up 5 bases and V 5 bases, and 14 bases lay outside the gene matches. Germline V gene data show CDR1 as SGHAT and CDR2 as FQNNGV. CDR3 size: 16 residues. CDR3 in DNA: TGTGCCAGCAGCCCCCCCGACAGGGTAACTGGGACTGAAGCTTTCTTT. Translating gives CASSPPDRVTGTEAFF.

The J gene is TRBJ1-3, the V gene TRBV19; 10 nucleotides match TRBD1. Losses at the gene ends were 4 bases for V and 4 bases for J; bases not matched to a gene: 10. Germline CDR1 and CDR2: LNHDA and SQIVND (reference sequence). This CDR3 is 17 amino acids long. The CDR3: CASSTLGQGLSGNTIYF. CDR3 bases: TGTGCCAGTAGTACGTTGGGACAGGGGTTATCCGGAAACACCATATATTTT.

The rearrangement uses TRBV2 and TRBJ1-5; D is ambiguous. V was pared by 4 bases and J by 4 bases, with 5 bases between. The CDR3 length is 12 residues. From germline, CDR1 is SNHLY and CDR2 FYNNEI. The CDR3 reads CASSGVNQPQHF. CDR3 DNA: TGTGCCAGCAGTGGGGTTAATCAGCCCCAGCATTTT.

This rearrangement joins TRBV7-3 to TRBJ2-3; 8 bases agree with TRBD2. The CDR3 runs 14 residues. Germline values: CDR1 SGHTA, CDR2 FQGTGA. The ends lost 6 bases at V and 3 bases at J; junction bases unmatched: 5. The CDR3 region has the DNA TGTGCCAGCAGTCGCGGGGGGCCAACAGATACGCAGTATTTT. This gives the protein CASSRGGPTDTQYF.

The CDR3 sequence: CASSLTGTGLQETQYF. Written as DNA, the CDR3 is TGTGCCAGCAGCCTTACCGGGACTGGACTACAAGAGACCCAGTACTTC. The chain uses TRBV3-1 (or the pseudogene TRBV3-2) and TRBJ2-5; tentative D call: TRBD2 (6 bases). CDR1 and CDR2 from the germline V gene are LGHDT and YNNKEL (reference sequence). V shed 4 bases and J shed 2 bases, with 17 bases lying between them. The CDR3 has 16 amino acids.

This clone was observed a single time. The chain uses TRBV27 and TRBJ2-7, with D possibly TRBD1 on 5 matching bases. The CDR3 loop spans 15 amino acids. V lost 5 bases and J 0 bases, leaving 14 bases between the germline ends. Germline V gene sequence: CDR1 MNHEY, CDR2 SMNVEV (reference sequence). The CDR3 sequence is CASSPRAGSSYEQYF. The CDR3 DNA reads TGTGCCAGCAGTCCTCGGGCAGGGTCCTCCTACGAGCAGTACTTC.

The chain links TRBV19 to TRBJ1-6; weak D call: TRBD1 (5 bases). Trimming stripped 3 bases from V and 0 bases from J, with 18 bases between. The CDR3 totals 19 residues. The V gene's germline CDR1 is LNHDA and CDR2 SQIVND (reference sequence). The CDR3, as DNA: TGTGCCAGTAGTATCCAACGGGACTTCCCGAGCTCCTATAATTCACCCCTCCACTTT. Translation: CASSIQRDFPSSYNSPLHF.

CDR3 coding DNA: TGTGCCAGCAGTTTAGGAGGGGCCCATCAGCCCCAGCATTTT. This codes for CASSLGGAHQPQHF. This chain uses TRBV28 with TRBJ1-5, with D perhaps matching TRBD1 (5 bases). Germline V lookup: CDR1 MDHEN, CDR2 SYDVKM. Trimming removed 2 bases at V and 5 bases at J, with 10 bases between. There are 14 residues in the CDR3.

This chain uses TRBV19 with TRBJ2-2; D uncertain. The CDR3 has 12 residues. Germline lookup yields CDR1 LNHDA and CDR2 SQIVND (reference sequence). The V and J ends lost 4 bases and 5 bases respectively, with 5 bases between them. CDR3 sequence: CASSTGTGELFF. CDR3 DNA: TGTGCCAGTAGTACTGGGACCGGGGAGCTGTTTTTT. The variable domain in full, with the rest retrieved from reference TRBV19 and TRBJ2-2, is DGGITQSPKYLFRKEGQNVTLSCEQNLNHDAMYWYRQDPGQGLRLIYYSQIVNDFQKGDIAEGYSVSREKKESFPLTVTSAQKNPTAFYLCASSTGTGELFFGEGSRLTVL.

This chain uses TRBV9 with TRBJ1-3; D unclear. Trimming took off 4 bases at V and 1 base at J, with 6 bases between the two ends. This CDR3 spans 13 amino acids. Germline CDR1 SGDLS, CDR2 YYNGEE. The CDR3 sequence: CASSPGSGNTIYF. CDR3 DNA: TGTGCCAGCAGCCCGGGTTCTGGAAACACCATATATTTT.

The J gene is TRBJ2-7, the V gene TRBV7-9; 7 bases map to TRBD1. V shed 4 bases, J shed 4 bases, and the junction held 7 bases outside the gene matches. The CDR3 length is 14 residues. In germline, CDR1 is SEHNR, CDR2 FQNEAQ (reference sequence). The CDR3 DNA reads TGTGCCAGCAGCTCGAACGGACAGGAGTACGAGCAGTACTTC. It codes for CASSSNGQEYEQYF.

This chain joins TRBV2 and TRBJ2-7, with D maybe TRBD2 (6 bases). CDR1 is SNHLY and CDR2 is FYNNEI in the germline V gene. V lost 5 bases and J lost 5, with 16 bases in between. The CDR3 runs 14 residues. Written as DNA, the CDR3 is TGTGCCAGCAGTCAGACTAGATGGGCAGACGAGCAGTACTTC. Encoded protein: CASSQTRWADEQYF.

J is TRBJ1-6 and V is TRBV30, with TRBD1 as a possible D gene (6 bases). The CDR3 covers 13 residues. With 2 bases removed from V and 7 bases from J, the gap between germline ends came to 9 bases. The germline V gene encodes CDR1 GTSNPN and CDR2 SVGIG (reference sequence). Here the CDR3 DNA reads TGTGCCTGGAGTCCCGGGGGCAATTCACCCCTCCACTTT. It translates to CAWSPGGNSPLHF. Variable domain in full (rest from reference TRBV30 and TRBJ1-6): SQTIHQWPATLVQPVGSPLSLECTVEGTSNPNLYWYRQAAGRGLQLLFYSVGIGQISSEVPQNLSASRPQDRQFILSSKKLLLSDSGFYLCAWSPGGNSPLHFGNGTRLTVT.

This clone was observed once. This chain links TRBV19 with TRBJ2-6, with D unresolved. The CDR3 is 13 amino acids. Germline CDR1 reads LNHDA; CDR2 reads SQIVND (reference sequence). V was clipped by 6 bases and J by 1 base, with 4 bases between them. The CDR3: CASRYSGANVLTF. The CDR3, as DNA: TGTGCCAGTAGGTATTCTGGGGCCAACGTCCTGACTTTC.

The rearrangement links TRBV2 to TRBJ2-7; the match to TRBD2 covers 13 bases. V shed 7 bases and J 4 bases; nucleotides not matched to a gene: 1. The CDR3 totals 13 residues. Germline loops: CDR1 SNHLY, CDR2 FYNNEI. In DNA form, the CDR3 reads TGTGCCAGCACGGGACTAGCGGGGTACGAGCAGTACTTC. This gives the protein CASTGLAGYEQYF. The variable domain in full, with the rest retrieved from reference TRBV2 and TRBJ2-7, is EPEVTQTPSHQVTQMGQEVILRCVPISNHLYFYWYRQILGQKVEFLVSFYNNEISEKSEIFDDQFSVERPDGSNFTLKIRSTKLEDSAMYFCASTGLAGYEQYFGPGTRLTVT.

V is TRBV25-1 and J is TRBJ2-2, with 7 bases identical to TRBD1. The CDR3 is 15 residues long. V gave up 6 bases and J gave up 0 bases; unmatched junction bases: 4. CDR1 MGHDK and CDR2 SYGVNS come from the germline V gene. The CDR3, as DNA: TGTGCCAGCAGCCGACAGGGTACGAACACCGGGGAGCTGTTTTTT. Translated: CASSRQGTNTGELFF.

The chain uses TRBV27 and TRBJ1-2; D remains ambiguous. This CDR3 contains 15 residues. Trimming shortened V by 3 bases and J by 3 bases, and 14 bases separated the two germline ends. Germline values: CDR1 MNHEY, CDR2 SMNVEV (reference sequence). CDR3 region: CASSFIGQRDYGYTF. The DNA of the CDR3 is TGTGCCAGCAGTTTCATTGGGCAGAGGGACTATGGCTACACCTTC.

The chain has TRBV6-5 and TRBJ2-3; a possible D gene is TRBD1 (6 bases). CDR3 size: 12 residues. The V gene lost 7 bases and the J gene lost 7 bases, with 12 bases spanning the gap. CDR1 is MNHEY, CDR2 SVGAGI, per germline. The CDR3 sequence: CASISRGNTQYF. DNA for the CDR3: TGTGCCAGCATTTCCAGGGGAAATACGCAGTATTTT.

J is TRBJ2-1 and V is TRBV5-6; D gene uncertain. The CDR3 length is 11 residues. Germline loops: CDR1 SGHDT, CDR2 YYEEEE. Trimming took 4 bases from V and 10 from J, leaving 9 bases between them. The DNA of the CDR3 is TGTGCCAGCAGCCAGGAATGGGAGCAGTTCTTC. It translates to CASSQEWEQFF.

There are a few counts of this clone. The V gene is TRBV10-3, the J gene TRBJ2-7; TRBD2 agrees at 7 bases. Germline loops: CDR1 ENHRY, CDR2 SYGVKD. The CDR3 is 14 amino acids. V trimming: 6 bases; J trimming: 2 bases; junction bases outside the gene matches: 7. For the CDR3, the DNA is TGTGCCATCAGCGTACTCCGGGGGGCCTACGAGCAGTACTTC. Amino acids: CAISVLRGAYEQYF.

The chain combines TRBV27 with TRBJ1-1; D is ambiguous. Germline values: CDR1 MNHEY, CDR2 SMNVEV (reference sequence). V lost 3 bases, J lost 0 bases, and 11 bases lay in between. The length of the CDR3 is 15 residues. DNA for the CDR3: TGTGCCAGCAGTTTCCACAGAGACTTGAACACTGAAGCTTTCTTT. Its protein product is CASSFHRDLNTEAFF.

This sequence joins TRBV5-8 and TRBJ2-7; D may be TRBD1 (5 bases). V dropped 4 bases and J dropped 5 bases, with 28 bases sitting between them. CDR1 and CDR2 from the germline V gene are SGHTS and YDEGEE. CDR3 length: 18 residues. CDR3 coding DNA: TGTGCCAGCAGCCCCAGCCCCCCTTCTACCAGGGTGTCCCACGAGCAGTACTTC. Amino acids: CASSPSPPSTRVSHEQYF.

The chain uses TRBV21-1 and TRBJ1-6. TRBV21-1 is annotated as a pseudogene. The CDR3 covers 16 residues. CDR3 sequence reads: CASNALRPRGNSPLHF. The DNA of the CDR3 is TGTGCCAGCAACGCACTTAGGCCTCGAGGGAATTCACCCCTCCACTTT.

The chain carries TRBV30 and TRBJ1-1; weak D call: TRBD1 (6 bases). Germline-derived CDR1 and CDR2 are GTSNPN and SVGIG (reference sequence). V lost 0 bases and J lost 2, with 7 bases in between. CDR3 size: 13 residues. CDR3 sequence reads: CAWSVGGNTEAFF. CDR3 coding DNA: TGTGCCTGGAGTGTAGGGGGAAACACTGAAGCTTTCTTT.

V gene TRBV7-2 combines with J gene TRBJ1-1, with D hard to call. Trimming removed 6 bases from V and 1 base from J, with 15 bases in between. There are 15 residues in the CDR3. Germline V gene lookup returns CDR1 SGHTA and CDR2 FQGNSA. DNA for the CDR3: TGTGCCAGCAGGGAGGAGTTGGGGAGGAACACTGAAGCTTTCTTT. Residues: CASREELGRNTEAFF. Full variable domain (missing parts from reference TRBV7-2 and TRBJ1-1): GAGVSQSPSNKVTEKGKDVELRCDPISGHTALYWYRQSLGQGLEFLIYFQGNSAPDKSGLPSDRFSAERTGGSVSTLTIQRTQQEDSAVYLCASREELGRNTEAFFGQGTRLTVV.

This chain connects TRBV13 to TRBJ2-2; D is unclear. Looked up from germline, CDR1 is PRHDT and CDR2 is FYEKMQ (reference sequence). The CDR3 consists of 12 residues. Trimming cost V 3 bases and J 4 bases, with 3 bases left between them. The CDR3 bases are TGTGCCAGCAGCTTTACCACCGGGGAGCTGTTTTTT. Translating gives CASSFTTGELFF.

CDR3 sequence (DNA): TGTGCCAGCAGTGACCCGAGGACAGGGTTTTCCGCTGAAGCTTTCTTT. Encoded protein: CASSDPRTGFSAEAFF. The V call is TRBV6-1, the J call TRBJ1-1; 8 bases are shared with TRBD1. The CDR3 has 16 amino acids. Trimming cost V 3 bases and J 6 bases; bases outside gene matches: 12. Germline-derived CDR1 and CDR2 are MNHNS and SASEGT.

The rearrangement uses TRBV7-8 and TRBJ1-1; D is ambiguous. Germline loops: CDR1 SGHVS, CDR2 FQNEAQ. Trimming stripped 1 base from V and 8 bases from J, with 11 bases between. This CDR3 has 13 residues. This CDR3 is CASSLGPSEEAFF. The CDR3 DNA is TGTGCCAGCAGCTTAGGTCCGTCCGAGGAAGCTTTCTTT.

The chain recombines TRBV9 with TRBJ1-4, with a weak D call TRBD1 (5 bases). The germline V and J ends were trimmed by 4 bases and 7 bases, with 20 bases remaining between them. The CDR3 spans 16 residues. Germline V CDR1 and CDR2: SGDLS, YYNGEE. The CDR3 is CASSRGGAPWGEKLFF. CDR3 nucleotides: TGTGCCAGCAGCCGGGGAGGGGCCCCGTGGGGTGAAAAACTGTTTTTT. The variable domain in full, completed from reference TRBV9 and TRBJ1-4, reads DSGVTQTPKHLITATGQRVTLRCSPRSGDLSVYWYQQSLDQGLQFLIQYYNGEERAKGNILERFSAQQFPDLHSELNLSSLELGDSALYFCASSRGGAPWGEKLFFGSGTQLSVL.

Here the CDR3 DNA reads TGTGCCAGCAGCTCCAGAGTTGACCAGCCCCAGCATTTT. Translation: CASSSRVDQPQHF. The chain has TRBV7-2 and TRBJ1-5; D ambiguous. This CDR3 is built from 13 residues. In germline, CDR1 is SGHTA, CDR2 FQGNSA. V lost 4 bases and J 7 bases, leaving 11 bases between the germline ends.

This chain links TRBV11-2 with TRBJ2-7; D possibly corresponds to TRBD1 (6 bases). From germline, CDR1 is SGHAT and CDR2 FQNNGV. Trimming left V 3 bases short and J 6 bases short, with 12 bases between. CDR3 length: 13 amino acids. The CDR3 here is CASSFGQTTEQYF. For the CDR3, the DNA is TGTGCCAGCAGCTTTGGACAGACAACCGAGCAGTACTTC.

The chain recombines TRBV7-6 with TRBJ1-3, with TRBD1 matching over 7 bases. V shed 3 bases, J shed 0 bases, and the junction held 5 bases outside the gene matches. The CDR3 covers 16 residues. CDR1 SGHVS and CDR2 FNYEAQ come from the germline V gene. The CDR3 here is CASSLGTASSGNTIYF. CDR3 in DNA: TGTGCCAGCAGCTTGGGGACAGCGAGCTCTGGAAACACCATATATTTT.